These T cell receptor beta chains were read from a single sample in a study of cytomegalovirus exposure and HLA in healthy donors. The data were produced by immunoSEQ multiplex PCR, yet TCRdb's version contains in-frame clones alone and is incomplete. Seen here are 90,000 to 150,000 clones, around three quarters observed once, and the top ten hold roughly 3.1%. The source material was PBMCs. The source is a woman between 25 and 40 years old in good health and CMV-seropositive. Both conserved end residues are part of each CDR3. Fields, in order: clone size, V gene, J gene, D gene, CDR3 protein, CDR3 DNA. The D gene is left open where the match is weak. A row's size may be missing; if present it is once, few, many or a size class.

-	TRBV6-1	TRBJ2-5	-	CASRPTGQTQYF	TGTGCCAGCAGGCCCACAGGGCAGACCCAGTACTTC
-	TRBV4-2	TRBJ2-5	TRBD2	CASSRGEFRETQYF	TGTGCCAGTAGCCGGGGGGAGTTTCGAGAGACCCAGTACTTC
-	TRBV21-1	TRBJ2-7	-	CASSSIGQGDVIPYEQYF	TGTGCCAGCAGCTCCATAGGACAGGGGGATGTAATCCCCTACGAGCAGTACTTC
few	TRBV7-3	TRBJ1-2	-	CASSLGRGADYGYTF	TGTGCCAGCAGCTTAGGTCGGGGAGCGGACTATGGCTACACCTTC
-	TRBV7-9	TRBJ1-6	-	CASSLDGAPYNSPLHF	TGTGCCAGCAGCTTAGATGGGGCTCCTTATAATTCACCCCTCCACTTT
-	TRBV7-8	TRBJ2-1	TRBD2	CASSWAGGVSNEQFF	TGTGCCAGCAGCTGGGCGGGGGGCGTAAGCAATGAGCAGTTCTTC
-	TRBV27	TRBJ2-1	-	CASSLLAQGIGEQFF	TGTGCCAGCAGTTTACTCGCTCAGGGAATAGGTGAGCAGTTCTTC
few	TRBV7-2	TRBJ1-1	-	CASSLALGRGDTEAFF	TGTGCCAGCAGCTTAGCGTTGGGGCGGGGGGACACTGAAGCTTTCTTT
-	TRBV4-2	TRBJ2-1	TRBD2	CASSQDGGGSYNEQFF	TGTGCCAGCAGCCAAGACGGGGGGGGTTCCTACAATGAGCAGTTCTTC
-	TRBV7-2	TRBJ1-2	TRBD1	CASSPRTGGAYGYTF	TGTGCCAGCAGCCCTAGGACAGGGGGCGCCTATGGCTACACCTTC
-	TRBV6-1	TRBJ1-1	TRBD1	CASSETGRGRLYTEAFF	TGTGCCAGCAGTGAAACCGGTAGGGGGCGGCTATACACTGAAGCTTTCTTT
-	TRBV5-4	TRBJ2-2	TRBD1	CASSPGTGVAGELFF	TGTGCCAGCAGCCCCGGGACAGGGGTCGCCGGGGAGCTGTTTTTT
-	TRBV7-9	TRBJ2-2	-	CASSSGREDTGELFF	TGTGCCAGCAGCTCAGGCAGGGAGGACACCGGGGAGCTGTTTTTT
once	TRBV13	TRBJ1-1	-	CASSTGHFEGTEAFF	TGTGCCAGCAGCACGGGACACTTCGAGGGCACTGAAGCTTTCTTT
-	TRBV6-4	TRBJ1-1	-	CASSKEENTEAFF	TGTGCCAGCAGTAAAGAGGAAAACACTGAAGCTTTCTTT
-	TRBV18	TRBJ2-5	TRBD2	CASSPSGETQYF	TGTGCCAGCTCCCCTAGCGGGGAGACCCAGTACTTC
-	TRBV2	TRBJ2-4	TRBD1	CASTERGHVQYF	TGTGCCAGCACTGAGAGGGGGCATGTTCAGTACTTC
-	TRBV4-1	TRBJ1-2	TRBD1	CASSQRQGGSYGYTF	TGCGCCAGCAGCCAGAGACAGGGGGGGTCCTATGGCTACACCTTC
-	TRBV19	TRBJ2-3	TRBD2	CASSILTSGGTDTQYF	TGTGCCAGTAGTATTTTAACTAGCGGGGGGACAGATACGCAGTATTTT
-	TRBV20-1	TRBJ2-1	TRBD2	CSAGLSGGQFF	TGCAGTGCTGGGCTAAGCGGGGGGCAGTTCTTC
-	TRBV19	TRBJ1-2	-	CASTGLRDGYTF	TGTGCCAGTACAGGGCTAAGGGATGGCTACACCTTC
-	TRBV28	TRBJ1-4	TRBD1	CASVSGTANEKLFF	TGTGCCAGCGTATCCGGGACAGCTAATGAAAAACTGTTTTTT
-	TRBV12-5	TRBJ1-5	-	CASGLVFGQINQPQHF	TGTGCTAGTGGTTTGGTATTCGGACAGATCAATCAGCCCCAGCATTTT
-	TRBV19	TRBJ2-2	TRBD2	CASSIRGRVLGKRSANTGELFF	TGTGCCAGTAGTATTCGGGGGAGGGTTTTGGGGAAACGCTCCGCGAACACCGGGGAGCTGTTTTTT
-	TRBV6-5	TRBJ1-2	-	CASNRGGARDYGYTF	TGTGCCAGCAACCGAGGGGGGGCGCGGGACTATGGCTACACCTTC
-	TRBV19	TRBJ1-6	TRBD1	CASSIATGGPLPNSPLHF	TGTGCCAGTAGTATCGCGACAGGGGGCCCTCTACCTAATTCACCCCTCCACTTT
once	TRBV9	TRBJ1-4	TRBD1	CASSGQGAYEKLFF	TGTGCCAGCAGCGGACAGGGGGCTTACGAAAAACTGTTTTTT
few	TRBV29-1	TRBJ2-5	-	CSVDSFRTQYF	TGCAGCGTTGATTCGTTTCGTACCCAGTACTTC
-	TRBV2	TRBJ1-2	-	CASSAGNYGYTF	TGTGCCAGCAGTGCAGGGAACTATGGCTACACCTTC
once	TRBV4-3	TRBJ1-5	-	CASSQDLTQAYSNQPQHF	TGCGCCAGCAGCCAAGATCTCACACAGGCTTATAGCAATCAGCCCCAGCATTTT
-	TRBV6-1	TRBJ2-7	-	CASSGHYEQYF	TGTGCCAGCAGTGGGCACTACGAGCAGTACTTC
once	TRBV7-6	TRBJ2-7	TRBD1	CASSLVARGPAYEQYF	TGTGCCAGCAGCTTAGTCGCCAGGGGGCCTGCCTACGAGCAGTACTTC
-	TRBV4-1	TRBJ1-5	TRBD1	CASSLSPGQGARSNQPQHF	TGCGCCAGCAGCCTCTCACCTGGACAGGGGGCGAGGAGCAATCAGCCCCAGCATTTT